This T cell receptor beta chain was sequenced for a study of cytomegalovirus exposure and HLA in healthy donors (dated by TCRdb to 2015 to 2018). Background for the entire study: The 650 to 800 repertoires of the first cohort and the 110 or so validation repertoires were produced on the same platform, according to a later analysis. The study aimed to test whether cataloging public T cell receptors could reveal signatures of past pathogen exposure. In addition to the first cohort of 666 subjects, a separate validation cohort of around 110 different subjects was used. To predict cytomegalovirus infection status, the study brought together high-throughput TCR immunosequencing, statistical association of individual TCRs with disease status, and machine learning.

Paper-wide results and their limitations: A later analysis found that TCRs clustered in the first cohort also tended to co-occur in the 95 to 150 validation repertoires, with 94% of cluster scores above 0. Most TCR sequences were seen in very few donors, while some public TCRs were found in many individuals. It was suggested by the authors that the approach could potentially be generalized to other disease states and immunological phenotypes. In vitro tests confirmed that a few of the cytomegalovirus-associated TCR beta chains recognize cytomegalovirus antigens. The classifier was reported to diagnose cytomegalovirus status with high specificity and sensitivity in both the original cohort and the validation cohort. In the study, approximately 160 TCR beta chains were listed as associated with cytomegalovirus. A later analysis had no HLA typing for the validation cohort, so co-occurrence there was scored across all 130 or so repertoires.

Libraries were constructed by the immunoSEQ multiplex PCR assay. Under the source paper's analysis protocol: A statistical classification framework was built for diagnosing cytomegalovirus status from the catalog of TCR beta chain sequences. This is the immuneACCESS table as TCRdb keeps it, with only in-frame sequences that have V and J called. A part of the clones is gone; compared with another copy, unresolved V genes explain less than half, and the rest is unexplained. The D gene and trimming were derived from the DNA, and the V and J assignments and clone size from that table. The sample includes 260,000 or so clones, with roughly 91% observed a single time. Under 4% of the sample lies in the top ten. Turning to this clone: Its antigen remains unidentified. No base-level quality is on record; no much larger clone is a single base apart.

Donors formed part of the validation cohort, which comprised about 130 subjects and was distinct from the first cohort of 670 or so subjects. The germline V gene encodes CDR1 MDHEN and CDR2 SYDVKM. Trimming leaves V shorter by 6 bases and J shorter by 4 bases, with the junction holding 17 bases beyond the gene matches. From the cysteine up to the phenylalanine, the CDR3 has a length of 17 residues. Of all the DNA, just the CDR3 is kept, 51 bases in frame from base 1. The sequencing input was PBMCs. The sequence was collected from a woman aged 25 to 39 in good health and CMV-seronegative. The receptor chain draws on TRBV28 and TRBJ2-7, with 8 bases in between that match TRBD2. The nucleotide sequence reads TGTGCCAGCAGGGTAGGAATGAGCGGGAGTGGTCGGTACGAGCAGTACTTC. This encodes CASRVGMSGSGRYEQYF.